One and the same sample provided the 7 T cell receptor beta chains below, sequenced in a study of technical replicates of blood from several donors. Assay used: immunoSEQ multiplex PCR; TCRdb lists only in-frame clones, some missing. The table lists tens of thousands of clones, about 81% of them singletons, with approximately 3.5% in the top ten. Sequencing input: PBMCs. Receptor source: a human donor in good health. Some clones in this sample may be carry-over from other donors' samples.

This chain connects TRBV9 to TRBJ1-2; D remains unclear. V lost 3 bases and J 1 base, leaving 10 bases between the germline ends. The germline V gene has CDR1 SGDLS and CDR2 YYNGEE. CDR3 length: 14 residues. The CDR3 region has the DNA TGTGCCAGCAGCGCGACTACCGATAACTATGGCTACACCTTC. Residues: CASSATTDNYGYTF.

The genes are TRBV12-5 and TRBJ1-2; 7 bases are shared with TRBD1. Germline CDR1 LGHNT, CDR2 FRNRAP. CDR3 length equals 14 residues. Trimming took 0 bases from V and 2 from J; bases not matched to a gene: 0. CDR3 residues: CASGLVGQNYGYTF. DNA for the CDR3: TGTGCTAGTGGTTTGGTGGGACAGAACTATGGCTACACCTTC.

The V and J genes are TRBV29-1 and TRBJ2-3; 9 bases match TRBD2. The ends lost 6 bases at V and 3 bases at J; junction bases unmatched: 10. From germline, CDR1 is SQVTM and CDR2 ANQGSEA. The CDR3 is 15 amino acids. CDR3 DNA: TGCAGCGTGAGGGGCGGGACTAGCTATACAGATACGCAGTATTTT. Translating gives CSVRGGTSYTDTQYF.

V gene TRBV5-1 combines with J gene TRBJ1-4, with a tentative D call TRBD1 (6 bases). V lost 4 bases and J 3 bases, leaving 13 bases between the germline ends. The CDR3 has 15 residues. Germline V gives CDR1 SGHRS, CDR2 YFSETQ. Here the CDR3 DNA reads TGCGCCAGCAGCCTAGGACAGCGTGCTAATGAAAAACTGTTTTTT. Encoded protein: CASSLGQRANEKLFF. Based on the CDR3 plus reference TRBV5-1 and TRBJ1-4, the full variable domain is KAGVTQTPRYLIKTRGQQVTLSCSPISGHRSVSWYQQTPGQGLQFLFEYFSETQRNKGNFPGRFSGRQFSNSRSEMNVSTLELGDSALYLCASSLGQRANEKLFFGSGTQLSVL.

This chain joins TRBV4-1 and TRBJ2-1, with D tentatively TRBD2 (5 bases). Per the germline V gene, CDR1 is MGHRA and CDR2 is YSYEKL. Trimming pared 4 bases from V and 0 bases from J, leaving 13 bases between. The CDR3 has 16 residues. CDR3 loop: CASSPMRLSSYNEQFF. The DNA of the CDR3 is TGCGCCAGCAGCCCTATGAGACTAAGCTCCTACAATGAGCAGTTCTTC.

Note on this clone: Other DNA sequences in the sample encode the same CDR3. The rearrangement joins TRBV18 to TRBJ1-1; tentative D call: TRBD1 (5 bases). The germline CDR1 and CDR2 sequences are KGHSH and LQKENI. The CDR3 totals 12 residues. V shed 6 bases and J shed 1 base, with 6 bases lying between them. As DNA, the CDR3 is TGTGCCAGCTCCGACAGGAACACTGAAGCTTTCTTT. Amino acid sequence: CASSDRNTEAFF.

J is TRBJ2-5 and V is TRBV11-2; 7 bases are a match to TRBD1. With 3 bases clipped from V and 4 bases from J, the junction kept 8 bases outside the gene matches. Germline values: CDR1 SGHAT, CDR2 FQNNGV. This CDR3 is 15 amino acids long. The CDR3 loop is CASSLGDRYPETQYF. For the CDR3, the DNA is TGTGCCAGCAGCTTGGGGGACAGATACCCAGAGACCCAGTACTTC.